This T cell receptor beta chain was profiled in a study of blood T cell repertoires in COVID-19. Across the whole study: Material from acute and convalescent COVID-19 was sourced from the United States, Italy and Spain. PBMCs, B-cell-depleted T cells, or T cells provided the cDNA or gDNA that made up the material.

Original processing methods: Estimation of nucleated cell counts was performed using reference gene primer amplification. Produced via immunoSEQ multiplex PCR; TCRdb's table is partial and in-frame only. V and J calls and clone size are those listed in that table; D and trimming were worked out from the DNA. The sample records tens of thousands of clones, 65% to 85% being singletons. Germline V gene lookup returns CDR1 ENHRY and CDR2 SYGVKD. V gave up 10 bases and J gave up 5 bases, with 11 bases separating them. The CDR3 sequence is 11 residues long. The V gene is TRBV10-3, the J gene TRBJ1-1; D not certain. The sequencing input was peripheral blood. This clonotype was sampled from a woman in her fifties or sixties with acute or convalescent COVID-19. The CDR3 loop is CATRLETEAFF. The CDR3 DNA sequence: TGTGCCACCCGGTTGGAGACTGAAGCTTTCTTT.